This T cell receptor (beta chain) was documented in a study of blood T cell repertoires in COVID-19. Across the study: Specimens from acute and convalescent COVID-19 originated in the United States, Italy and Spain.

Donors in Cohort 3 counted as recovered after two negative PCRs, clearance, or symptom resolution. The repertoire was sequenced with immunoSEQ multiplex PCR; TCRdb's copy has only in-frame clones and lacks some. The table includes roughly 400,000 clones, 90% detected once. Sample: PBMCs or T cells enriched from blood (not recorded which). The TCR sequence derives from a man aged 18 to 29 who had recovered from COVID-19.

The CDR3 DNA is TGTGCCAGCAGCGCGGGGACACCCACGGACTATGGCTACACCTTC. Its translation is CASSAGTPTDYGYTF. V usage is TRBV9 and J usage is TRBJ1-2, with D perhaps matching TRBD1 (6 bases). Trimming took off 3 bases at V and 3 bases at J, with 15 bases between the two ends. Germline CDR1 reads SGDLS; CDR2 reads YYNGEE. The CDR3 loop spans 15 amino acids.